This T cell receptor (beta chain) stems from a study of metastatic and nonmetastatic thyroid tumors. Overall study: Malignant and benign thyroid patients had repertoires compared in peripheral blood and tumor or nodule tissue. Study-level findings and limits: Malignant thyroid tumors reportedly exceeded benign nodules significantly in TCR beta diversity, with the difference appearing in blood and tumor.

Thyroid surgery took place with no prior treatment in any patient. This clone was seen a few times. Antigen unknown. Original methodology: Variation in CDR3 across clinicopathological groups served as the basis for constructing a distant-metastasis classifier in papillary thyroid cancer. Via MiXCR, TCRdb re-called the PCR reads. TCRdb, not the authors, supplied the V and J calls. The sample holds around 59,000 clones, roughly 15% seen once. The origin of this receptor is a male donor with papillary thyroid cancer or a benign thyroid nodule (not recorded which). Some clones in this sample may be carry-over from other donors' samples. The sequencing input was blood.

Here the CDR3 DNA reads TGTGCCAGCAGTTTCCGGGGATCCAGGGAGCTGTTTTTT. Its translation: CASSFRGSRELFF. V gene TRBV28 combines with J gene TRBJ2-2; a possible D gene is TRBD2 (5 bases). V lost 3 bases, J lost 9 bases, and 11 bases lay in between. Germline-derived CDR1 and CDR2 are MDHEN and SYDVKM. The CDR3 loop spans 13 amino acids.